These 20 T cell receptor beta chains were all obtained from the same sample, sequenced in a study of blood T cells in healthy people across ages (dated by TCRdb to about 2015). The method was 5' RACE. Sequencing used an Illumina HiSeq 2500. A second roughly 6 to 11 cycle PCR used a sample-barcoded 5' primer and a J-beta primer mix. TCRdb's own reprocessing of the public reads used fastp at Q25 and MiXCR and kept productive beta chains. Each record represents a unique CDR3 protein, reported with the most common genes and DNA among its rows. The sample has about 1.7 million distinct CDR3 sequences on record, roughly 27% of them singletons. Together, the top ten hold 7.7% of the sample. Sequenced input: blood. The source is a woman in her twenties or thirties in good health.

For this clonotype: Being one base from a much bigger clone, this may be a read error. V and J are TRBV28 and TRBJ2-3; no definite D call. Trimming pared 1 base from V and 10 bases from J, leaving 15 bases between. Per germline, CDR1 MDHEN and CDR2 SYDVKM. This CDR3 is 14 amino acids long. CDR3 sequence reads: CASSLFDLRSAQYF. In DNA, the CDR3 is TGTGCCAGCAGTTTATTTGATCTCCGGTCCGCGCAGTATTTT.

This clonotype was found many times. This chain connects TRBV9 to TRBJ2-5, with D tentatively TRBD1 or TRBD2 (6 bases each). Trimming pared 3 bases from V and 3 bases from J, leaving 15 bases between. Germline V lookup: CDR1 SGDLS, CDR2 YYNGEE. The length of the CDR3 is 15 residues. CDR3: CASSGTGGSEETQYF. The CDR3 DNA follows: TGTGCCAGCAGCGGAACCGGGGGCAGCGAAGAGACCCAGTACTTC.

The chain joins TRBV24-1 to TRBJ2-4, with D hard to call. The CDR3 contains 13 residues. Germline CDR1 KGHDR, CDR2 SFDVKD. The CDR3 bases are TGTGCAAAAACGGTACTAGCCAAAAACATTCAGTACTTC. It is translated as CAKTVLAKNIQYF.

This clonotype occurred a few times. This chain uses TRBV20-1 with TRBJ2-5, with a possible D match to TRBD1 (5 bases). The germline V and J ends were trimmed by 6 bases and 1 base, with 15 bases remaining between them. CDR3 length: 14 amino acids. Germline V gives CDR1 DFQATT, CDR2 SNEGSKA (reference sequence). As DNA, the CDR3 is TGCAGTGCCACCTGGGGCTCAATCCAAGAGACCCAGTACTTC. It yields the protein CSATWGSIQETQYF.

In this sample, this clonotype turned up once. This chain joins TRBV12-3 or TRBV12-4 and TRBJ2-7; 7 bases map to TRBD1. TRBJ2-5 explains the end of the DNA better; the J call may be wrong. The CDR3 spans 14 residues. The CDR3 DNA reads as TGTGCCAGCAGGCTTACAGGGGACGGGCAGACCCAGTACTTC. Amino acids: CASRLTGDGQTQYF.

The chain recombines TRBV2 with TRBJ2-1; 9 bases map to TRBD2. Per germline, CDR1 SNHLY and CDR2 FYNNEI. Trimming cost V 6 bases and J 13 bases; bases outside gene matches: 19. The CDR3 loop spans 16 amino acids. For the CDR3, the DNA is TGTGCCAGCAGACCATTAGCGGGAGTAGGGCAAGAGACCCAGTTCTTC. The encoded protein is CASRPLAGVGQETQFF.

This clonotype was counted a few times. The rearrangement uses TRBV2 and TRBJ2-6; 7 positions match TRBD1. This CDR3 is built from 15 residues. The junction had 6 bases not matched to a gene; V was cut back by 8 bases and J by 2 bases. CDR1 and CDR2 (germline): SNHLY, FYNNEI. The CDR3 protein is CASVRQGTGANVLTF. The CDR3 bases are TGTGCCAGCGTGAGACAGGGAACTGGGGCCAACGTCCTGACTTTC.

The gene calls are TRBV7-2 and TRBJ1-4, with a possible D match to TRBD1 (6 bases). CDR1 is SGHTA and CDR2 is FQGNSA in the germline V gene. CDR3 length: 14 amino acids. The V gene lost 1 base and the J gene lost 7 bases, with 10 bases spanning the gap. The CDR3 DNA sequence: TGTGCCAGCAGCTTAGGGGGAGGGGGTGAAAAACTGTTTTTT. This translates into CASSLGGGGEKLFF.

This clonotype was observed at least ten times. The rearrangement links TRBV7-2 to TRBJ2-7, with D perhaps matching TRBD1 (6 bases). Germline loops: CDR1 SGHTA, CDR2 FQGNSA. The CDR3 consists of 15 residues. The ends were cut back, 6 bases at V and 0 bases at J, with 15 bases in the middle. In DNA, the CDR3 is TGTGCCAGCAGTAATCCCGGGACAACCTCCTACGAGCAGTACTTC. Translated: CASSNPGTTSYEQYF.

The V call is TRBV24-1, the J call TRBJ2-3; D is perhaps TRBD1 or TRBD2 (5 bases each). CDR3 length: 13 amino acids. Germline V gene data show CDR1 as KGHDR and CDR2 as SFDVKD. V shed 5 bases and J shed 6 bases, with 11 bases lying between them. CDR3 sequence reads: CATSVGALDTQYF. The CDR3 DNA reads as TGTGCCACCAGTGTCGGGGCTCTGGATACGCAGTATTTT.

In regard to this clonotype: This may stem from a read error, because a much larger clone lies one nucleotide away. The chain couples TRBV20-1 to TRBJ2-3; TRBD2 might be the D (5 bases). Germline-derived CDR1 and CDR2 are DFQATT and SNEGSKA (reference sequence). This CDR3 has 14 amino acids. The germline V and J ends were trimmed by 3 bases and 9 bases, with 19 bases remaining between them. The chain's CDR3 is CSARIRTGKRTQYF. CDR3 bases: TGCAGTGCTAGGATAAGGACTGGGAAGAGAACGCAGTATTTT.

This clonotype has only a few counts. This may arise from a read error, as a much more abundant clone is one base away. V gene TRBV2 combines with J gene TRBJ2-5; D is uncertain. The CDR3 totals 13 residues. Germline V CDR1 and CDR2: SNHLY, FYNNEI. CDR3: CASSEAGAETRYF. CDR3 bases: TGTGCCAGCAGTGAGGCAGGAGCTGAGACCCGGTACTTC.

On this clonotype itself: It may be a read error: a sequence one base away is much more abundant. This chain connects TRBV20-1 to TRBJ2-5, with TRBD2 matching 7 bases. Looked up from germline, CDR1 is DFQATT and CDR2 is SNEGSKA (reference sequence). Trimming cost V 0 bases and J 11 bases; bases outside gene matches: 9. The CDR3 contains 13 residues. As DNA, the CDR3 is TGCAGTGCTAGAGAAGCTAGCGCGGGGGTGCAGTACTTC. This translates into CSAREASAGVQYF.

The V gene is TRBV6-5, the J gene TRBJ2-6, with D uncertain. The CDR3 loop spans 14 amino acids. Trimming shortened V by 8 bases and J by 0 bases, and 8 bases separated the two germline ends. Germline CDR1 and CDR2: MNHEY and SVGAGI. DNA for the CDR3: TGTGCCAGCGCCCTTTCCTCTGGGGCCAACGTCCTGACTTTC. Protein sequence: CASALSSGANVLTF.

This clonotype was observed at least ten times. This chain joins TRBV7-2 and TRBJ2-4; TRBD2 matches 11 bases. Germline assignment: CDR1 SGHTA and CDR2 FQGNSA. The CDR3 length is 17 residues. V was clipped by 4 bases and J by 3 bases; unmatched bases: 8. CDR3 sequence: CASSSQTSGMVKNIQYF. The CDR3 region has the DNA TGTGCCAGCAGCTCGCAGACTAGCGGGATGGTCAAAAACATTCAGTACTTC. The whole variable domain, remainder taken from reference TRBV7-2 and TRBJ2-4, is GAGVSQSPSNKVTEKGKDVELRCDPISGHTALYWYRQSLGQGLEFLIYFQGNSAPDKSGLPSDRFSAERTGGSVSTLTIQRTQQEDSAVYLCASSSQTSGMVKNIQYFGAGTRLSVL.

The genes are TRBV12-3 or TRBV12-4 and TRBJ1-1; D not resolved. V was pared by 6 bases and J by 4 bases, with 6 bases between. The CDR3 sequence is 11 residues long. CDR3 loop: CASSGRTEAFF. CDR3 in DNA: TGTGCCAGCAGCGGACGCACTGAAGCTTTCTTT.

A few counts support this clonotype. J is TRBJ2-3 and V is TRBV3-1; the D is unclear. This CDR3 region has 14 residues. Germline CDR1 LGHDT, CDR2 YNNKEL (reference sequence). Trimming removed 1 base from V and 2 bases from J, with 7 bases in between. The CDR3 DNA sequence: TGTGCCAGCAGCCAAGTCAGAAACACAGATACGCAGTATTTT. It is translated as CASSQVRNTDTQYF.

V usage is TRBV4-1 and J usage is TRBJ2-1; 9 bases are shared with TRBD2. Germline V gene sequence: CDR1 MGHRA, CDR2 YSYEKL. With V trimmed by 1 base and J by 0 bases, 10 bases remained unmatched. The CDR3 length is 19 residues. CDR3 protein: CASSQAPGLAPSSYNEQFF. The CDR3 DNA sequence: TGCGCCAGCAGCCAAGCCCCAGGACTAGCGCCCAGCTCCTACAATGAGCAGTTCTTC.

This clonotype was seen more than once but under ten times. This chain uses TRBV29-1 with TRBJ2-1; a possible D gene is TRBD2 (6 bases). V dropped 7 bases and J dropped 7 bases, with 20 bases sitting between them. This CDR3 spans 14 amino acids. The germline CDR1 and CDR2 sequences are SQVTM and ANQGSEA. The CDR3 nucleotides are TGCAGCGCTGTTATGCGGGGAGGCGTGAATGAGCAGTTCTTC. It translates to CSAVMRGGVNEQFF.

The chain recombines TRBV7-8 with TRBJ1-4; possibly TRBD1 for D (5 bases). V was shortened by 0 bases and J by 1 base, with 12 bases between the two germline ends. The germline CDR1 and CDR2 sequences are SGHVS and FQNEAQ. The CDR3 covers 17 residues. DNA of the CDR3: TGTGCCAGCAGCTTAGCGCGCCCGGGGGTAACTAATGAAAAACTGTTTTTT. The encoded protein is CASSLARPGVTNEKLFF.